What follows are 3 T cell receptor beta chains derived from one specimen sequenced in a study of blood T cell repertoires in COVID-19. Profiled with immunoSEQ multiplex PCR; TCRdb holds only in-frame clones, not every one. The repertoire holds approximately 290,000 clones, more than 80% seen once, with 1% to 1.3% in the top ten. The sequencing sample was made of PBMCs or T cells enriched from blood (not recorded which). The receptors come from a young woman who had recovered from COVID-19.

In this sample, this clone turned up a few times. The chain employs TRBV28 and TRBJ1-5; D might be TRBD1 (5 bases). The CDR3 spans 18 residues. Deletions cut 6 bases from V and 4 bases from J, with 25 bases between. Per the germline V gene, CDR1 is MDHEN and CDR2 is SYDVKM. CDR3 bases: TGTGCCAGCAGAGTAAAACCGGGACGGGGGAGCCTAAATCAGCCCCAGCATTTT. It codes for CASRVKPGRGSLNQPQHF.

The chain recombines TRBV30 with TRBJ2-1; 11 nucleotides align to TRBD2. Unmatched junction bases numbered 5, after V lost 0 bases and J lost 10 bases. Germline CDR1 is GTSNPN and CDR2 is SVGIG (reference sequence). The length of the CDR3 is 14 residues. CDR3 bases: TGTGCCTGGAGTGTACTAGCGGGAGTGTTGGAGCAGTTCTTC. Its protein is CAWSVLAGVLEQFF.

The chain employs TRBV9 and TRBJ2-5; 14 bases line up with TRBD2. The germline gives CDR1 SGDLS, CDR2 YYNGEE. The V and J ends lost 5 bases and 4 bases, in that order; junction bases with no gene match: 7. CDR3 length: 16 residues. CDR3 in DNA: TGTGCCAGCAGTTCGGGACTAGCGGGAGATTCAGAGACCCAGTACTTC. The encoded protein is CASSSGLAGDSETQYF.